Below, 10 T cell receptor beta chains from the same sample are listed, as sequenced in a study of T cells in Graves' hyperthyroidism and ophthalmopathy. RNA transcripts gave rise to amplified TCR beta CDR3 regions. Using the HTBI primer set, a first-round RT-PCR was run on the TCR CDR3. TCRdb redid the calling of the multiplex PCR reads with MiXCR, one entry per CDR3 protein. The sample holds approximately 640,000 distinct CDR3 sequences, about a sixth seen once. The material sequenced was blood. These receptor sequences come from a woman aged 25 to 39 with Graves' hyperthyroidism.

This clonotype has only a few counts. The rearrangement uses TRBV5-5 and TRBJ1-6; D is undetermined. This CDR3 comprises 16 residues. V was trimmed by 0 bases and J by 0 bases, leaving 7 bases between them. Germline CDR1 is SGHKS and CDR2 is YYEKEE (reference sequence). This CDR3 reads CASSLVDSSYNSPLHF. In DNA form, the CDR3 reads TGTGCCAGCAGCTTGGTGGATAGCTCCTATAATTCACCCCTCCACTTT.

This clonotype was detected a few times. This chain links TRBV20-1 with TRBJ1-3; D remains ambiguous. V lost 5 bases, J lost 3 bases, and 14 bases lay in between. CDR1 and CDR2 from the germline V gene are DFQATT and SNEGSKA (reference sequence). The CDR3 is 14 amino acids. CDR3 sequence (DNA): TGCAGTGCTCGGAGGGTGGGGAGTGGAAACACCATATATTTT. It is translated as CSARRVGSGNTIYF.

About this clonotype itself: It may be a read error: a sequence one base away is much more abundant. The chain's CDR3 is CASSEGSSNYGYTF. In nucleotides, the CDR3 is TGTGCCAGCAGCGAAGGGAGTTCTAACTATGGCTACACCTTC. This chain links TRBV3-1 with TRBJ1-2; no clear D. The V end was cut by 5 bases, the J end by 0 bases, with 10 bases between. The germline V gene has CDR1 LGHDT and CDR2 YNNKEL (reference sequence). This CDR3 is built from 14 residues.

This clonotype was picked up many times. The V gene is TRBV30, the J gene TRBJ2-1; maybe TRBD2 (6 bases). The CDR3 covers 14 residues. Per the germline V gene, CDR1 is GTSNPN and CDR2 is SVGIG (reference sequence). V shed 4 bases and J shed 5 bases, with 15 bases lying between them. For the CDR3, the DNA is TGTGCCTGGAACGCCGGGACGGGGGACAATGAGCAGTTCTTC. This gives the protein CAWNAGTGDNEQFF.

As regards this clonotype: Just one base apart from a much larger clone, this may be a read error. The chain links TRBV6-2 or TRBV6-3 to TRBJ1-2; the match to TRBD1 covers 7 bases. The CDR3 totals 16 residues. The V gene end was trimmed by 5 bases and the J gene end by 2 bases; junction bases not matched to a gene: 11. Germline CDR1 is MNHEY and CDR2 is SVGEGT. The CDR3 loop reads CASSHWALTGNYGYTF. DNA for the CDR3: TGTGCCAGCAGTCATTGGGCCCTGACAGGGAACTATGGCTACACCTTC.

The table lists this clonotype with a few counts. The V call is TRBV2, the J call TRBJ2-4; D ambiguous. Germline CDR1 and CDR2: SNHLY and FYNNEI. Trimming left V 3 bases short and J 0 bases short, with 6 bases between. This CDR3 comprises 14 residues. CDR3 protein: CASSELLAKNIQYF. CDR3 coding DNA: TGTGCCAGCAGTGAGTTGCTAGCCAAAAACATTCAGTACTTC.

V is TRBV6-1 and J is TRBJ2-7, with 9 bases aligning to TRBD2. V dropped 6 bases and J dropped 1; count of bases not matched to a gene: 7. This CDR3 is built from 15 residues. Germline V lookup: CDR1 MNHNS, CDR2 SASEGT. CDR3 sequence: CASRGAGGGSYEQYF. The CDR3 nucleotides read TGTGCCAGCAGAGGGGCGGGGGGGGGGTCCTACGAGCAGTACTTC.

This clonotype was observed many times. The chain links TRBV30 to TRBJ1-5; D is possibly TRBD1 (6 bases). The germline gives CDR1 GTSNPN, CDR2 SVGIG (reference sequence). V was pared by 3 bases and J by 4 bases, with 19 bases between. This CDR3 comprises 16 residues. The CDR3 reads CAWSHDRTGANQPQHF. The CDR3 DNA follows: TGTGCCTGGAGCCACGACCGAACGGGGGCAAATCAGCCCCAGCATTTT.

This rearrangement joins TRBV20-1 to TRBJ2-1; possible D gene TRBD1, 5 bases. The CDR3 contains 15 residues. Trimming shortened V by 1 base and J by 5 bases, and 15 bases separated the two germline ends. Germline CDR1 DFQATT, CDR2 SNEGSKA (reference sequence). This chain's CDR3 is CSARAGPRADNEQFF. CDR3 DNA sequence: TGCAGTGCTAGAGCAGGGCCCCGGGCCGACAATGAGCAGTTCTTC.

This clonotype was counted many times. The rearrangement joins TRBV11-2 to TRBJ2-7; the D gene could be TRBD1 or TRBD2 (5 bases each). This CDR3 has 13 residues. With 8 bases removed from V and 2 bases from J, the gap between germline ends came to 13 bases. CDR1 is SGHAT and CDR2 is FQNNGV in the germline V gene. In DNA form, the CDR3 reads TGTGCCAGCGGCCTGGGGGTAGCCTACGAGCAGTACTTC. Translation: CASGLGVAYEQYF.